This is a list of T cell receptor beta chains from one sample in a study of T cells in Graves' hyperthyroidism and ophthalmopathy. TCRdb redid the calling of the multiplex PCR reads with MiXCR, one entry per CDR3 protein. Here the sample spans 500,000 or so distinct CDR3 sequences, more than 15% being singletons. Sequencing was performed on blood. Receptors were obtained from a woman between 18 and 29 years old with Graves' ophthalmopathy. CDR3s include the opening cysteine and the closing phenylalanine or tryptophan. The D gene is left open where the match is weak. For some rows the clone size is stated as once, few or many, or as a class when expanded; others skip it.

abundance,d_gene,v_gene,j_gene,CDR3nt,CDR3aa
many,.,TRBV7-2,TRBJ2-3,TGTGCCAGCAGCTTAGATACAGGGAGGGCAGATACGCAGTATTTT,CASSLDTGRADTQYF
many,.,TRBV11-3,TRBJ2-1,TGTGCCAGCAGCTCCAGGTGGGGCCATGAGCAGTTCTTC,CASSSRWGHEQFF
few,.,TRBV27,TRBJ2-6,TGTGCCAGCAGTTTATCACCGGTAGTCGCTGGGGCCAACGTCCTGACTTTC,CASSLSPVVAGANVLTF
many,.,TRBV18,TRBJ2-5,TGTGCCAGCTCACCCAGGGCTAACCAAGAGACCCAGTACTTC,CASSPRANQETQYF
few,.,TRBV20-1,TRBJ1-6,TGCAGTGCTAGAGATGTGGATTGGGGGTCACCCCTCCACTTT,CSARDVDWGSPLHF
many,.,TRBV7-3,TRBJ1-1,TGTGCCAGCAGCCCCAGCCCGTCGTCGAACACTGAAGCTTTCTTT,CASSPSPSSNTEAFF
many,.,TRBV20-1,TRBJ1-1,TGCAGTGCTAGTCGGGGGCCGGGGAACACTGAAGCTTTCTTT,CSASRGPGNTEAFF
few,.,TRBV19,TRBJ1-2,TGTGCCAGTAGTCCACAGGGAGGCAACTATGGCTACACCTTC,CASSPQGGNYGYTF
.,.,TRBV7-9,TRBJ1-1,TGTGCCAGCAGCCGAGCGGGGGGCTGGACTGAAGCTTTCTTT,CASSRAGGWTEAFF
.,.,TRBV5-1,TRBJ2-7,TGCGCCAGCAGCTTGGAGTACTGGTCCTACGAGCAGTACTTC,CASSLEYWSYEQYF
.,.,TRBV18,TRBJ1-2,TGTGCCAGCTCACCATATCTCGGCCAGGAAGAGGTAACTGGCTACACCTTC,CASSPYLGQEEVTGYTF
many,.,TRBV3-1,TRBJ1-5,TGTGCCAGCAGCCAAAATAGCGGGAGAAATCAGCCCCAGCATTTT,CASSQNSGRNQPQHF
few,.,TRBV2,TRBJ2-3,TGTGCCAGCAGTGGGACTGTCACAGATACGCAGTATTTT,CASSGTVTDTQYF
few,.,TRBV3-1,TRBJ2-7,TGTGCCAGCAGCCAAGAGTCGTTCGCCGTCCCCTACGAGCAGTACTTC,CASSQESFAVPYEQYF
many,.,TRBV30,TRBJ2-5,TGTGCCTGGAGTATCCGAGAGACCCAGTACTTC,CAWSIRETQYF
.,.,TRBV28,TRBJ1-2,TGTGCCAGCAGTTTACGGGGGGACATACGTCCGCGGGGCTACACCTTC,CASSLRGDIRPRGYTF
few,.,TRBV4-1,TRBJ1-1,TGCGCCAGCACTCAAGTGGGGGGTGACACTGAAGCTTTCTTT,CASTQVGGDTEAFF
many,TRBD1,TRBV7-8,TRBJ2-1,TGTGCCAGCAGCCTGGACAGGGCCCATGAGCAGTTCTTC,CASSLDRAHEQFF
few,.,TRBV4-1,TRBJ2-5,TGCGCCAGCAGCCAAGATTGGCCCCCCAGTGAAGGTTGGACCCAGTACTTC,CASSQDWPPSEGWTQYF
few,.,TRBV27,TRBJ2-1,TGTGCCAGCCAAAGGGATAGCGGTAGCTCCTACAATGAGCAGTTCTTC,CASQRDSGSSYNEQFF
.,TRBD2,TRBV12-3/TRBV12-4,TRBJ2-3,TGTGCCAGCAGCCGACCCTCCGGGACTAGCGGGAGCACAGATACGCAGTATTTT,CASSRPSGTSGSTDTQYF
many,.,TRBV3-1,TRBJ2-7,TGTGCCAGCAGCCAGGACCGTTACGAGCAGTACTTC,CASSQDRYEQYF
few,.,TRBV19,TRBJ1-1,TGTGCCAGTAGTATTTTTGGGGACACTGAAGCTTTCTTT,CASSIFGDTEAFF
many,TRBD1,TRBV11-2,TRBJ2-7,TGTGCCAGCAGCTTGATCAGGGGGAACGAGCAGTACTTC,CASSLIRGNEQYF
few,.,TRBV27,TRBJ1-5,TGTGCCAGCAGTGAAACAGGGTACAATCAGCCCCAGCATTTT,CASSETGYNQPQHF
many,TRBD2,TRBV7-2,TRBJ2-3,TGTGCCAGCAGCTTAGCTGGCGGGAGGGCCAAGGATACGCAGTATTTT,CASSLAGGRAKDTQYF
few,.,TRBV14,TRBJ1-4,TGTGCCAGCAGCCATCGAGAATCCTATTGGGATGAAAAACTGTTTTTT,CASSHRESYWDEKLFF
many,.,TRBV7-2,TRBJ2-1,TGTGCCAGCAGCCCAAACTCCTACAATGAGCAGTTCTTC,CASSPNSYNEQFF
many,.,TRBV4-1,TRBJ1-2,TGCGCCAGCAGCCAAGCAGGAGGGGACAATAACTATGGCTACACCTTC,CASSQAGGDNNYGYTF
once,.,TRBV25-1,TRBJ2-5,TGTGCCAGTTTCATCGGGATAGGGCGAGAGACCCAGTACTTC,CASFIGIGRETQYF
many,.,TRBV6-1,TRBJ1-1,TGTGCCAGCAGCTATAGCACTGAAGCTTTCTTT,CASSYSTEAFF
few,.,TRBV12-3/TRBV12-4,TRBJ2-5,TGTGCCAGCAGTTCGATCGAAGAGACCCAGTACTTC,CASSSIEETQYF
many,TRBD1,TRBV2,TRBJ2-3,TGTGCCAGCAGAGATCGACAGGGGGCCCCAGATACGCAGTATTTT,CASRDRQGAPDTQYF
.,TRBD1,TRBV20-1,TRBJ2-2,TGCAGTGCTTCACAGGGGGTGCCCACCGGGGAGCTGTTTTTT,CSASQGVPTGELFF
many,TRBD1,TRBV7-2,TRBJ1-1,TGTGCCAGCAGCTCGACAGGGGCCCGAATGAACACTGAAGCTTTCTTT,CASSSTGARMNTEAFF
.,.,TRBV5-6,TRBJ2-1,TGTGCCAGCAGCTTGGTTCGGTCGGGTGAGCAGTTCTTC,CASSLVRSGEQFF
many,TRBD1,TRBV7-8,TRBJ1-1,TGTGCCAGCAGCTCCCAATGGCCACCGGGACAGGAGGCGGACACTGAAGCTTTCTTT,CASSSQWPPGQEADTEAFF
few,TRBD1,TRBV6-1,TRBJ1-2,TGTGCCAGCAGACAGGGGGCAGGCTATGGCTACACCTTC,CASRQGAGYGYTF
few,TRBD2,TRBV10-3,TRBJ2-5,TGTGCCATCAGTGAGTCGTTGGTTGGCGGGGGAGATCAAGAGACCCAGTACTTC,CAISESLVGGGDQETQYF
many,TRBD1,TRBV28,TRBJ2-2,TGTGCCAGCAGTTTACTCTCGGGTACAGGGGGCGGCGGGGAGCTGTTTTTT,CASSLLSGTGGGGELFF
few,TRBD2,TRBV9,TRBJ2-2,TGTGCCAGCAGCCACCCTTTGGCGGGAGTAACCGGGGAGCTGTTTTTT,CASSHPLAGVTGELFF
few,TRBD1,TRBV9,TRBJ1-5,TGTGCCAGCAGCGTCGGGACAGGGGCGGCTCAGCCCCAGCATTTT,CASSVGTGAAQPQHF
few,TRBD1,TRBV7-9,TRBJ2-7,TGTGCCAGCAGCCGTCCCGGGACAGGGCTACACGAGCAGTACTTC,CASSRPGTGLHEQYF
many,.,TRBV6-1,TRBJ1-5,TGTGCCAGCAGTGAAGCTGGGGGTTCCAATCAGCCCCAGCATTTT,CASSEAGGSNQPQHF
.,.,TRBV15,TRBJ1-5,TGTGCCACCAGCAGAGATATCGCAGGGAATCAGCCCCAGCATTTT,CATSRDIAGNQPQHF
.,.,TRBV6-2/TRBV6-3,TRBJ1-6,TGTGCCAGCAGTTGGGGACGGGAGTATAATTCACCCCTCCACTTT,CASSWGREYNSPLHF
many,TRBD1,TRBV2,TRBJ2-1,TGTGCCAGCAGTGACGGGACAGGGTATACCAGCAATGAGCAGTTCTTC,CASSDGTGYTSNEQFF
.,.,TRBV6-4,TRBJ1-4,TGTGCCAGCAGTGACCTTGTGAGCGTCCCCCACACTAATGAAAAACTGTTTTTT,CASSDLVSVPHTNEKLFF
.,.,TRBV15,TRBJ1-3,TGTGCCACCAGCAGAGTAAGGGGGGCAGATGGAAACACCATATATTTT,CATSRVRGADGNTIYF
many,.,TRBV5-8,TRBJ1-2,TGTGCCAGCAGCCTTCCCGGGGAACCCGTGTTTTATGGCTACACCTTC,CASSLPGEPVFYGYTF
.,.,TRBV15,TRBJ2-5,TGTGCCACCAGCAGAGATCTATGGGAAGGCGGAGAGACCCAGTACTTC,CATSRDLWEGGETQYF
many,TRBD2,TRBV28,TRBJ2-7,TGTGCCAGCAGTTTACCAGCGGGAGGGTCCTACGAGCAGTACTTC,CASSLPAGGSYEQYF
many,.,TRBV6-5,TRBJ1-2,TGTGCCAGCAGTTACGATATGACTTCTAACTATGGCTACACCTTC,CASSYDMTSNYGYTF